The entry below gives a single T cell receptor (beta chain) sequence along with its context. Its target is not known. This specimen comes from a study of T cells in tuberculosis. About the study: A South African cohort included IGRA-negative adolescents, latently infected IGRA-positive adolescents and adults with active tuberculosis. Regarding the study as a whole: Active tuberculosis patients had shorter CDR3-alpha; the beta difference was nonsignificant.

The data were produced by immunoSEQ multiplex PCR, yet TCRdb's version contains in-frame clones alone and is incomplete. Among around 49,000 clones listed, roughly 95% were seen once. The ends lost 1 base at V and 3 bases at J; junction bases unmatched: 6. Germline lookup yields CDR1 LNHNV and CDR2 YYDKDF (reference sequence). The CDR3 has 15 residues. Time point here: new active TB diagnosis, blood taken before or within 7 days of starting treatment. On average around 100,000 T cells per donor were immunosequenced. The chain recombines TRBV15 with TRBJ2-7, with 7 positions matching TRBD1. The sequences come from PBMCs, collected at tuberculosis diagnosis. The TCR originated in an adult with tuberculosis. As DNA, the CDR3 is TGTGCCACCAGCAGAGGAGGGACAGATCTCTACGAGCAGTACTTC. This translates into CATSRGGTDLYEQYF.